These T cell receptor beta chains were read from a single sample in a study of cytomegalovirus exposure and HLA in healthy donors. Sequenced by immunoSEQ multiplex PCR; TCRdb stores in-frame clones only, minus some. The table lists 220,000 or so clones, around 73% of them singletons, with approximately 3.9% in the top ten. The specimen was PBMCs. Source of these receptors: a male donor in good health and CMV-seronegative. The CDR3 runs from the conserved cysteine through the conserved F or W. A D gene is named only where the DNA matches it firmly. Part of the rows lack a size; the others show once, few, many or a class for expanded clones.

cdr3_nt,cdr3_aa,v_call,d_call,clone_size,j_call
TGTGCCAGCAGTTTTGTTAGGGGGGAGGGCTACGAGCAGTACTTC,CASSFVRGEGYEQYF,TRBV28,.,.,TRBJ2-7
TGTGCCAGCAGCTTAAGCGGCTCTGGGGCCAACGTCCTGACTTTC,CASSLSGSGANVLTF,TRBV7-3,.,.,TRBJ2-6
TGTGCCAGTAGCACAGGGGCCCCGAGTGAAAAACTGTTTTTT,CASSTGAPSEKLFF,TRBV19,TRBD1,.,TRBJ1-4
TGTGCCAGCAGTTTCCCAGGGACAGGGGAGCAGTACTTC,CASSFPGTGEQYF,TRBV27,TRBD1,.,TRBJ2-7
TGTGCCAGTAGTATATCTGTCTCCTACGAGCAGTACTTC,CASSISVSYEQYF,TRBV19,.,once,TRBJ2-7
TGCGCCAGCAGCCTCGGGACAGGGGGCTCCTACGAGCAGTACTTC,CASSLGTGGSYEQYF,TRBV4-1,TRBD1,.,TRBJ2-7
TGTGCCAGCAGTGAATATGGGGAAGAGGGCGAGCAGTACTTC,CASSEYGEEGEQYF,TRBV6-1,.,.,TRBJ2-7
TGTGCCAGCAATCCGGACAGAGGCTCCTTGAGTGAGCAGTTCTTC,CASNPDRGSLSEQFF,TRBV6-5,.,.,TRBJ2-1
TGTGCCAGCTCGGGGACAGCGGCGCCGTACAACTATGGCTACACCTTC,CASSGTAAPYNYGYTF,TRBV18,TRBD1,.,TRBJ1-2
TGTGCCAGCAGTGAAGTCAATAGCAATCAGCCCCAGCATTTT,CASSEVNSNQPQHF,TRBV6-1,.,.,TRBJ1-5
TGTGCCAGCAGCGTAGAGTATTGGAGGCGGGAGGGCAATGAGCAGTTCTTC,CASSVEYWRREGNEQFF,TRBV9,TRBD2,.,TRBJ2-1
TGCGCCACCGGGGGGGCAACTAATGAAAAACTGTTTTTT,CATGGATNEKLFF,TRBV10-2,.,.,TRBJ1-4
TGTGCCAGTAGTCAAGGACAGTATGACTATGGCTACACCTTC,CASSQGQYDYGYTF,TRBV19,.,.,TRBJ1-2
TGTGCCAGCAGCTTAACAGGGAGTATCACAGATACGCAGTATTTT,CASSLTGSITDTQYF,TRBV11-3,.,.,TRBJ2-3
TGTGCCTGGACCATATGGGGAGGGCAGCGAGCTTTCTTT,CAWTIWGGQRAFF,TRBV30,.,few,TRBJ1-1
TGTGCCAGCAGCCTCGGACTGGGGGGGGAGACCCAGTACTTC,CASSLGLGGETQYF,TRBV7-8,TRBD2,.,TRBJ2-5
TGCAGCGTCAGGACAGGGGACTCGGTCGGGGAGCTGTTTTTT,CSVRTGDSVGELFF,TRBV29-1,TRBD1,.,TRBJ2-2
TGCACCAGCACAACGGGAGTTGAACACAATGAGCAGTTCTTC,CTSTTGVEHNEQFF,TRBV1,.,.,TRBJ2-1
TGCGCCAGCAGCTTGGCCCTGGACCCCGGGGTGACCCAGTACTTC,CASSLALDPGVTQYF,TRBV5-1,.,.,TRBJ2-5
TGTGCCAGTAGTATAGCCGGGACAGGTAGCCTCTACGAGCAGTACTTC,CASSIAGTGSLYEQYF,TRBV19,TRBD1,.,TRBJ2-7
TGTGCCAGTAGTATTCAGCGGGATTGGAATGAGCAGTTCTTC,CASSIQRDWNEQFF,TRBV19,TRBD2,.,TRBJ2-1
TGTGCCATCAGTGGGACTAGCGGTGCCTACAATGAGCAGTTCTTC,CAISGTSGAYNEQFF,TRBV10-3,TRBD2,.,TRBJ2-1
TGTGCCAGCGAGGCCACCAGCTCCTACGAGCAGTACTTC,CASEATSSYEQYF,TRBV28,.,.,TRBJ2-7
TGCAGCGTCCTATACTCCTACGAGCAGTACTTC,CSVLYSYEQYF,TRBV29-1,.,few,TRBJ2-7
TGCGCCAGCAGCCAAGATCAGCGGCAGGGGACGGGCGAGCAGTACTTC,CASSQDQRQGTGEQYF,TRBV4-1,.,once,TRBJ2-7
TGTGCCAGCTCACCAGGGGCCAGCAGAAACGAGCAGTACTTC,CASSPGASRNEQYF,TRBV18,.,.,TRBJ2-7
TGCGCCAGCAGTCCAGGGTCCTTGGACGGGGAGCTGTTTTTT,CASSPGSLDGELFF,TRBV5-1,.,few,TRBJ2-2
TGCAGCGTCGCCCGCGGAGCAACTAATGAAAAACTGTTTTTT,CSVARGATNEKLFF,TRBV29-1,.,.,TRBJ1-4
TGCGCCAGCAGTCACATACTCCACGAGCAGTACTTC,CASSHILHEQYF,TRBV23-1,.,.,TRBJ2-7
TGTGCCAGCAGCATTCGACAGGCTGGCGAGGAAAAACTGTTTTTT,CASSIRQAGEEKLFF,TRBV13,.,.,TRBJ1-4
TGTGCCAGCAGCGTAGACGCGGGGAGGAGGGAGACCCAGTACTTC,CASSVDAGRRETQYF,TRBV9,.,.,TRBJ2-5
TGTGCCAGCAGCTTAGCGTCGGGGGTAGGTGGCTACACCTTC,CASSLASGVGGYTF,TRBV7-9,.,.,TRBJ1-2
TGTGCCAGCAGAGGGACAGGGGGTTTGGGCACTGAAGCTTTCTTT,CASRGTGGLGTEAFF,TRBV28,TRBD1,.,TRBJ1-1
TGTGCCAGCAGTTTCAGGGGGAGCTCCTACAATGAGCAGTTCTTC,CASSFRGSSYNEQFF,TRBV28,TRBD1,.,TRBJ2-1
TGTGCCAGTAGTATAGGAGGCACTAATGAAAAACTGTTTTTT,CASSIGGTNEKLFF,TRBV19,.,.,TRBJ1-4
TGTGCCTGGAGTGTACGCAGGTATGGCTACACCTTC,CAWSVRRYGYTF,TRBV30,.,.,TRBJ1-2